The rows below give T cell receptor beta chains drawn from one sample of a study of T cell repertoires in cytomegalovirus infection. Antigens for these TCRs are unknown. One entry per CDR3 protein, called by TCRdb with MiXCR from the reads. The sample carries roughly 730,000 distinct CDR3 sequences, roughly 30% recorded once. The specimen comprised cultured PBMCs, sampled from culture after CMV antigen stimulation. The source is a human donor in good health (CMV status not recorded). Some clones in this sample may be carry-over from other donors' samples. The CDR3 runs from the conserved cysteine through the conserved F or W. Each record gives: clone size, D gene, V gene, J gene, CDR3 length, CDR3 DNA, CDR3 protein. D genes are given only for firm matches. Clone size is stated in some rows and not others, as once, few, many or a class when expanded.

>many|NA|TRBV19|TRBJ2-3|13
TGTGCCAGTAGTCAAGGAAACACAGATACGCAGTATTTT
CASSQGNTDTQYF
>few|NA|TRBV20-1|TRBJ2-5|14
TGCAGTGCTAGAGATCCAGGGTCGCGGGAGACCCAGTACTTC
CSARDPGSRETQYF
>few|TRBD2|TRBV6-2/TRBV6-3|TRBJ2-1|14
TGTGCCAGCCAGCGACTAGCGGGAGTTTATGAGCAGTTCTTC
CASQRLAGVYEQFF
>once|NA|TRBV6-6|TRBJ1-5|15
TGTGCCAGCAGTTACTCTAACAGGGAGGTTCAGCCCCAGCATTTT
CASSYSNREVQPQHF
>few|TRBD2|TRBV20-1|TRBJ2-7|16
TGCAGTGCCGCTTCTAGCGGGAGCCCCCGGGGGTACGAGCAGTACTTC
CSAASSGSPRGYEQYF
>NA|TRBD2|TRBV4-2|TRBJ2-7|16
TGTGCCAGCAGCCAAGACCCGACTAGCGGCCCCTACGAGCAGTACTTC
CASSQDPTSGPYEQYF
>NA|NA|TRBV28|TRBJ1-3|14
TGTGCCAGCAGTAAACCACTCTCTGGAAACATCATATATTTT
CASSKPLSGNIIYF
>once|NA|TRBV5-3|TRBJ2-7|16
TGTGCCAGCAGCTTGGATCTGGATATGACCCCCTACGAGCAGTACTTC
CASSLDLDMTPYEQYF
>few|NA|TRBV6-8|TRBJ2-7|14
TGTGCCAGCAGTTACTTGACAGGTGACTACGAGCAGTACTTC
CASSYLTGDYEQYF
>NA|TRBD1|TRBV10-3|TRBJ1-3|15
TGTGCCATCAGTGAGTTCGGGACAGGGGAAAGCACCATATATTTT
CAISEFGTGESTIYF
>NA|TRBD1|TRBV19|TRBJ1-5|20
TGTGCCAGTAGTCCATTCCGAGGGACAGGGGTTGTATATAGCAATCAGCCCCAGCATTTT
CASSPFRGTGVVYSNQPQHF
>NA|NA|TRBV7-8|TRBJ1-6|13
TGTGCCAGCAGCCCACACAGGGATTCACCCCTCCACTTT
CASSPHRDSPLHF
>few|NA|TRBV12-3/TRBV12-4|TRBJ2-5|17
TGTGCCAGCACCCCCCCTGCGGCAGGTGGGGTATCGGGGACCCAGTACTTC
CASTPPAAGGVSGTQYF
>once|TRBD1|TRBV24-1|TRBJ2-2|15
TGTGCCACCAGTGAGGGGACAGTTAACACCGGGGAGCTGTTTTTT
CATSEGTVNTGELFF
>few|TRBD2|TRBV4-1|TRBJ2-7|16
TGCGCCAGCAGCCAATCCGAGGCGGGGGGGACCTACGAGCAGTACTTC
CASSQSEAGGTYEQYF
>NA|NA|TRBV4-2|TRBJ1-5|15
TGTGCCAGCAGCCAAGATCAGGGGCAGCGTCAGCCCCAGCATTTT
CASSQDQGQRQPQHF
>NA|NA|TRBV6-2/TRBV6-3|TRBJ1-1|15
TGTGCCAGCAGTTACTCGACCCCTCTGAACACTGAAGCTTTCTTT
CASSYSTPLNTEAFF
>few|NA|TRBV6-2/TRBV6-3|TRBJ1-1|13
TGTGCCAGCAGTCGCCAGGGTTTCACTGAAGCTTTCTTT
CASSRQGFTEAFF
>NA|NA|TRBV19|TRBJ2-1|15
TGTGCCAGCTCCGCGGTGAGGGCCGGGGGTAATGAGCAGTTCTTC
CASSAVRAGGNEQFF
>NA|NA|TRBV20-1|TRBJ2-4|20
TGCAGTGCTAGAGAAAAGTCTAGAGGGGCCCCCAGGGAGGCCAAAAACATTCAGTACTTC
CSAREKSRGAPREAKNIQYF
>NA|TRBD1|TRBV27|TRBJ2-1|13
TGTGCCAGCAGCAACAGGGGGCGAAGGGAGCAGTTCTTC
CASSNRGRREQFF
>few|NA|TRBV7-9|TRBJ1-1|15
TGTGCCAGCAGCTTAGGCGTCGAGGGGGTTGGGGAAGCTTTCTTT
CASSLGVEGVGEAFF
>few|NA|TRBV6-5|TRBJ2-7|13
TGTGCCAGCAGTTATTATCAGGGGTACGAGCAGTACTTC
CASSYYQGYEQYF
>few|NA|TRBV7-8|TRBJ1-1|16
TGTGCCAGCAGCTTAAGCACCCATACGCCTAACACTGAAGCTTTCTTT
CASSLSTHTPNTEAFF
>NA|TRBD2|TRBV6-2/TRBV6-3|TRBJ2-1|15
TGTGCCAGCCGACTAGCGGGAGGACGGGGCAATGAGCAGTTCTTC
CASRLAGGRGNEQFF
>NA|NA|TRBV20-1|TRBJ1-4|14
TGCAGTGCTAAAACAGCAGCAACTAATGAAAAACTGTTTTTT
CSAKTAATNEKLFF
>few|TRBD1|TRBV6-1|TRBJ2-7|14
TGTGCCAGCAGCACCCCGGACAGGTTTTTAGGGCAGTACTTC
CASSTPDRFLGQYF
>NA|NA|TRBV2|TRBJ1-5|14
TGTGCCAGCAGTGAAGTTAGGGGGGATCAGCCCCAGCATTTT
CASSEVRGDQPQHF
>few|NA|TRBV6-2/TRBV6-3|TRBJ1-4|15
TGTGCCAGCAGTTACTCGACCGCCAGTAATGAAAAACTGTTTTTT
CASSYSTASNEKLFF
>NA|TRBD2|TRBV10-3|TRBJ2-1|13
TGTGCCATAACTAGCGGACTCTACAATGAGCAGTTCTTC
CAITSGLYNEQFF
>NA|TRBD2|TRBV12-3/TRBV12-4|TRBJ2-5|19
TGTGCCAGCAGTTTAACCGTTGATTTAGCGGGAGGGCCCGGGGAGACCCAGTACTTC
CASSLTVDLAGGPGETQYF
>NA|NA|TRBV18|TRBJ1-5|16
TGTGCCAGCTCATGGTCATGGGAGACAGACAATCAGCCCCAGCATTTT
CASSWSWETDNQPQHF